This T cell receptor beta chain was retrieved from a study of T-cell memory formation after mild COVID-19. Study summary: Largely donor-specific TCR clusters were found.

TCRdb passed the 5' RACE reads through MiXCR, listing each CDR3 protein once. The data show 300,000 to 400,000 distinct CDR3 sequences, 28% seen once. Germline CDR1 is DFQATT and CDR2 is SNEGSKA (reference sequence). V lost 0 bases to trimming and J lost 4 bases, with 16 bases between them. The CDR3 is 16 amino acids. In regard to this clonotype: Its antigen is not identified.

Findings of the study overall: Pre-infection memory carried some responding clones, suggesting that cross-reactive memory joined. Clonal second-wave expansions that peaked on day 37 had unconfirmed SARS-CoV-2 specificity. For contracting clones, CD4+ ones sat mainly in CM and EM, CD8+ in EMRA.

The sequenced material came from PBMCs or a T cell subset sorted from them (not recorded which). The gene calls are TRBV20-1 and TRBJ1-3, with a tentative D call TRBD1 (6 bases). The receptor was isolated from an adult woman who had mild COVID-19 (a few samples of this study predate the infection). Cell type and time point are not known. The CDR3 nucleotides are TGCAGTGCTAGAGATCCAGGGGTCGGACTGGGAAACACCATATATTTT. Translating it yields CSARDPGVGLGNTIYF.